This T cell receptor (beta chain) appears in the sequencing data of a study of technical replicates of blood from a handful of donors. V lost 8 bases to trimming and J lost 4 bases, with 8 bases between them. The CDR3 consists of 11 residues. Germline V lookup: CDR1 ENHRY, CDR2 SYGVKD. The data were produced by immunoSEQ multiplex PCR, yet TCRdb's version contains in-frame clones alone and is incomplete. The sample has about 93,000 clones; 95% are singletons. Sequencing was done on a sample of T cells isolated from PBMCs. The sequence was collected from a human donor in good health. V is TRBV10-3 and J is TRBJ1-1; D might be TRBD1 (5 bases). CDR3 protein: CAIRQGTEAFF. The CDR3 coding sequence is TGTGCCATCCGGCAGGGCACTGAAGCTTTCTTT.